One and the same sample provided the 14 T cell receptor beta chains below, sequenced in a study of T cells expressing NK-cell markers. One entry per CDR3 protein, without DNA, is what TCRdb gives after re-calling the 5' RACE reads. The sample's table shows about 160,000 distinct CDR3 sequences. The source material was blood T cells: a sorted CD56 or NKG2C T cell subset, CD4+ or CD8+ T cells, or bulk PBMC T cells (not recorded which). Receptors originate from a woman between 18 and 70 years old in good health.

This CDR3 is CASSPLVDRAETQYF. This chain links TRBV5-1 with TRBJ2-5; lacking DNA, the TRBD1 call made by TCRdb goes unchecked. Germline lookup yields CDR1 SGHRS and CDR2 YFSETQ. The CDR3 extends over 15 amino acids.

The gene calls are TRBV7-3 and TRBJ2-1; TCRdb proposes TRBD2, but this gene call is untestable without DNA. This CDR3 is built from 14 residues. CDR1 and CDR2 from the germline V gene are SGHTA and FQGTGA. CDR3: CASSRRGGSNEQFF.

The chain recombines TRBV5-1 with TRBJ1-4. The CDR3 is 15 amino acids. CDR1 and CDR2 from the germline V gene are SGHRS and YFSETQ. CDR3 in amino acids: CASRAGSLTNEKLFF.

V is TRBV16 and J is TRBJ2-2; checking the TCRdb D call of TRBD1 is not possible without DNA. CDR1 is KGHSY, CDR2 FQNENV, per germline. The CDR3 covers 14 residues. The CDR3 sequence is CASSQFDRDGELFF.

V and J are TRBV7-9 and TRBJ2-5; TCRdb calls TRBD1, which cannot be checked without DNA. CDR3 size: 15 residues. The germline V gene encodes CDR1 SEHNR and CDR2 FQNEAQ (reference sequence). This CDR3 is CASRMTGSARETQYF.

The genes are TRBV30 and TRBJ2-2. The CDR3 is made up of 14 amino acids. Germline V gene data show CDR1 as GTSNPN and CDR2 as SVGIG (reference sequence). The CDR3 protein is CACPRLPNTGELFF.

The CDR3 sequence is CSVESAGGRYEQYF. V is TRBV29-1 and J is TRBJ2-7. Germline CDR1 SQVTM, CDR2 ANQGSEA. CDR3 length: 14 amino acids.

CDR3 sequence: CASSSRGDRISGNTIYF. This chain connects TRBV12-3 or TRBV12-4 to TRBJ1-3; TCRdb names TRBD1, which stays unverified in the absence of DNA. CDR3 length: 17 amino acids.

The chain combines TRBV9 with TRBJ1-6; lacking DNA, the TRBD1 call made by TCRdb goes unchecked. CDR3 length equals 15 residues. Germline V gene sequence: CDR1 SGDLS, CDR2 YYNGEE. The chain's CDR3 is CASSVGQEIYSPLHF.

The chain employs TRBV7-8 and TRBJ1-6; TCRdb's D gene call, TRBD1, goes unchecked for lack of DNA. This CDR3 region has 14 residues. Germline V lookup: CDR1 SGHVS, CDR2 FQNEAQ. CDR3 loop: CASSARQNNSPLHF.

The CDR3 loop is CASSLLSGAADTQYF. The V call is TRBV9, the J call TRBJ2-3; the TRBD1 assignment by TCRdb is unverifiable without DNA. This CDR3 comprises 15 residues. In germline, CDR1 is SGDLS, CDR2 YYNGEE.

This chain connects TRBV6-1 to TRBJ1-1; TCRdb picks TRBD1, but there is no DNA to check that call. CDR1 is MNHNS and CDR2 is SASEGT in the germline V gene. This CDR3 contains 15 residues. The CDR3 reads CASRTGTGGKTEAFF.

According to its frequency, this clonotype is medium-sized. V and J are TRBV12-3 or TRBV12-4 and TRBJ2-1. This CDR3 has 14 residues. The CDR3 sequence is CASSPSLQNNEQFF.

This chain uses TRBV5-5 with TRBJ1-1; as DNA is missing, the TRBD1 call by TCRdb cannot be tested. Germline CDR1 SGHKS, CDR2 YYEKEE (reference sequence). The CDR3 contains 14 residues. CDR3 residues: CASSFGQKGIEAFF.